This T cell receptor beta chain was recorded in a study of Ad26.COV2.S vaccination and SARS-CoV-2 variants. Study-wide background: Intramuscularly, Ad26.COV2.S was given either once or twice, 56 days apart.

Produced via immunoSEQ multiplex PCR; TCRdb's table is partial and in-frame only. Of some 460,000 clones listed, roughly 87% are singletons. CDR3 length: 13 amino acids. CDR1 MNHEY and CDR2 SMNVEV come from the germline V gene (reference sequence). V was cut by 2 bases and J by 2 bases, with 7 bases left in between. Treatment noted: roughly 19 received Ad26.COV2.S at low or high dose, single or two shots; 5 received placebo; per-sample allocation not given. Material that was analyzed had been drawn on day 63 after the first vaccine or placebo injection. It was an adult aged 18-55 years in Boston who was the donor. Participants' vaccine, an Ad26 vector, delivered Wuhan-strain SARS-CoV-2 spike.

The sequencing here drew on peripheral blood, taken in a trial of Ad26.COV2.S vaccine versus placebo. This TCR was recovered from a person between 18 and 60 years old who received the Ad26.COV2.S COVID-19 vaccine or a placebo. The V call is TRBV27, the J call TRBJ2-7; D might be TRBD1 (6 bases). In nucleotides, the CDR3 is TGTGCCAGCAGTTTAAACAGGGCCTACGAGCAGTACTTC. Residues: CASSLNRAYEQYF.